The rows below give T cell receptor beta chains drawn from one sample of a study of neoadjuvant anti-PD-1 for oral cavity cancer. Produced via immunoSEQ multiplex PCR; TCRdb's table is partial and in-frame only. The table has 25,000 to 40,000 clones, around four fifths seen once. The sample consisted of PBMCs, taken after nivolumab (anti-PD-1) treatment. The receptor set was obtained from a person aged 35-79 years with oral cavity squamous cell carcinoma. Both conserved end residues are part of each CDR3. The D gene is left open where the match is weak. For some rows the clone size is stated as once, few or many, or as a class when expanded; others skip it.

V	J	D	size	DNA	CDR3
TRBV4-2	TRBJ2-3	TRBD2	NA	TGTGCCAGCAGCCAAAGACTAGCGGGGGAGACCACAGATACGCAGTATTTT	CASSQRLAGETTDTQYF
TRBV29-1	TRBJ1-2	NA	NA	TGCAGCGCCAAAGGAGGGCTTGGCTACACCTTC	CSAKGGLGYTF
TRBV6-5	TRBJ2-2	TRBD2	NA	TGTGCCAGCAGACGGACTAGCGGTTACACCGGGGAGCTGTTTTTT	CASRRTSGYTGELFF
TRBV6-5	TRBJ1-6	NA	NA	TGTGCCAGCAGTTACGGGGCCGACTCACCCCTCCACTTT	CASSYGADSPLHF
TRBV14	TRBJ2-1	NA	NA	TGTGCCAGCGGGCAGGGTCTTGGTAATGAGCAGTTCTTC	CASGQGLGNEQFF
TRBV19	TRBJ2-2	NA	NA	TGTGCCAGTAACACTGTGCAGAACACCGGGGAGCTGTTTTTT	CASNTVQNTGELFF
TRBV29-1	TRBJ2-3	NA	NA	TGCAGCGTTCGGACGGGAACTACTAGCACAGATACGCAGTATTTT	CSVRTGTTSTDTQYF
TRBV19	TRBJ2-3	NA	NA	TGTGCCAGTAGCACCCCAGGGGGGGATACGCAGTATTTT	CASSTPGGDTQYF
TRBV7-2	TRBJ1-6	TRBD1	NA	TGTGCCAGCAGCTTAGCAGGGGGCCGGAATTCACCCCTCCACTTT	CASSLAGGRNSPLHF
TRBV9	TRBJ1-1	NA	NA	TGTGCCAGCAGCCCCCGAGTCGGCCCTGAAGCTTTCTTT	CASSPRVGPEAFF
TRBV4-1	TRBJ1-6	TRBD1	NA	TGCGCCAGCAGCCAGACCGGGACAGGGAATTCACCCCTCCACTTT	CASSQTGTGNSPLHF
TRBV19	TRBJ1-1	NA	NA	TGTGCCAGTAGTATAGTTTCGGGCAACACTGAAGCTTTCTTT	CASSIVSGNTEAFF
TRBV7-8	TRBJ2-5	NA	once	TGTGCCAGCAGCTCTAGTGGGCAGCAAGAGACCCAGTACTTC	CASSSSGQQETQYF
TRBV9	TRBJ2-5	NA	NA	TGTGCCAGCAGCGTAGATCCGGGGATGGAGACCCAGTACTTC	CASSVDPGMETQYF
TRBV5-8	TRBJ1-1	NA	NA	TGTGCCAGCAGCCCTCCCCTATACAGGGTGGGTGAAGCTTTCTTT	CASSPPLYRVGEAFF
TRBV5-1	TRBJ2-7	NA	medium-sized	TGCGCCAGCAGCTTACAGGGTAAAGGGTACGAGCAGTACTTC	CASSLQGKGYEQYF
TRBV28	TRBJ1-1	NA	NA	TGTGCCAGCAGTTTGTATGCGCAGAACATGAACACTGAAGCTTTCTTT	CASSLYAQNMNTEAFF
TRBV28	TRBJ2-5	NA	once	TGTGCCAGCAGTTTGAGACAGCAAGAGACCCAGTACTTC	CASSLRQQETQYF
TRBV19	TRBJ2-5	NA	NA	TGTGCCAGTAGTATAGGGGGGACCCCCGAGACCCAGTACTTC	CASSIGGTPETQYF
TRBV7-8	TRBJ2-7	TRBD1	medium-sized	TGTGCCAGCAGCTTACGTATACCGGGACAGGGGGCGTTCGAGCAGTACTTC	CASSLRIPGQGAFEQYF
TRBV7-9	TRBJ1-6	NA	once	TGTGCCAGCAGCTCCGGATTCGAAGGAGGTTCACCCCTCCACTTT	CASSSGFEGGSPLHF
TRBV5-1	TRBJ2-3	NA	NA	TGCGCCAGCAGCTTGACAGGGTTTACCACAGATACGCAGTATTTT	CASSLTGFTTDTQYF
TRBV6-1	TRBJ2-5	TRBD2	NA	TGTGCCAGCCGAGGGGGGGGACTAGCGCAAGAGACCCAGTACTTC	CASRGGGLAQETQYF
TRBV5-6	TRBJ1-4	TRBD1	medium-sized	TGTGCCAGCAGCTTGGCGAGACAGGGGAAAGAAAAACTGTTTTTT	CASSLARQGKEKLFF
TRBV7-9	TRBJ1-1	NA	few	TGTGCCAGCAGCCCGGGGATGGACACTGAAGCTTTCTTT	CASSPGMDTEAFF
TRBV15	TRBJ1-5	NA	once	TGTGCCACCAGCAGAGGGGCAAGAAATCAGCCCCAGCATTTT	CATSRGARNQPQHF
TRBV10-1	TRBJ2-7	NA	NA	TGCGCCAGCGGGGACGGGACCTACGAGCAGTACTTC	CASGDGTYEQYF
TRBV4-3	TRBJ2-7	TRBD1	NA	TGCGCCAGCAGCCAGGACCTTAACAGGGGGCAGTTGTCCTACGAGCAGTACTTC	CASSQDLNRGQLSYEQYF
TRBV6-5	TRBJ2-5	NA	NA	TGTGCCAGCAGCACGGACCGCCGGGAGACCCAGTACTTC	CASSTDRRETQYF
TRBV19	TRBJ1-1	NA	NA	TGTGCCAGTCGAAACCAGGGGAGCACTGAAGCTTTCTTT	CASRNQGSTEAFF
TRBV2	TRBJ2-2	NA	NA	TGTGCCAGCAAGAGGACGGTCACCGGGGAGCTGTTTTTT	CASKRTVTGELFF
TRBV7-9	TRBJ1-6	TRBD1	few	TGTGCCAGCAGCTCTCGACAGGGGGAGGCACCCCTCCACTTT	CASSSRQGEAPLHF
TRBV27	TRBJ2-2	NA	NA	TGTGCCAGCAGCCCCCCGTACGGAGAGACCTTAACCGGGGAGCTGTTTTTT	CASSPPYGETLTGELFF
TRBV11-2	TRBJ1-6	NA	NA	TGTGCCAGCAGCTTAGACAGGAATTCACCCCTCCACTTT	CASSLDRNSPLHF
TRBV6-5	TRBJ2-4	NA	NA	TGTGCCAGCAGTTCCAAGACAGGATTAGCCAAAAACATTCAGTACTTC	CASSSKTGLAKNIQYF
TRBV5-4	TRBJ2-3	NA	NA	TGTGCCAGCAGCTCTCCCAATCTCCGGGGGCGGGGCACAGATACGCAGTATTTT	CASSSPNLRGRGTDTQYF
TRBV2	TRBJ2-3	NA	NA	TGTGCCAGCCACCTACAGGGGGGGGATACGCAGTATTTT	CASHLQGGDTQYF
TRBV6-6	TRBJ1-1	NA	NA	TGTGCCAGCAGCCGAGGACGGAATATGAACACTGAAGCTTTCTTT	CASSRGRNMNTEAFF
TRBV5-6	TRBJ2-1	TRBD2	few	TGTGCCAGCAGCTTAGATCGGGGGGGTTTTTTCAATGAGCAGTTCTTC	CASSLDRGGFFNEQFF
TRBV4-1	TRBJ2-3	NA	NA	TGCGCCAGCAGCCTAAGACGGACCCTTTTCCAGGGTACAGATACGCAGTATTTT	CASSLRRTLFQGTDTQYF
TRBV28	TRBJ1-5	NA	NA	TGTGCCAGCAGTCCTGCCTTGAGGGGTAGCAATCAGCCCCAGCATTTT	CASSPALRGSNQPQHF
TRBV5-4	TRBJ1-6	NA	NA	TGTGCCAGCAGCTTGGGGACCCCCTCGTACTATAATTCACCCCTCCACTTT	CASSLGTPSYYNSPLHF
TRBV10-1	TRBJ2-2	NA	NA	TGCGCCAGCAGCGGCCCCGAGGGAACCGGGGAGCTGTTTTTT	CASSGPEGTGELFF
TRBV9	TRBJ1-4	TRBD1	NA	TGTGCCAGCAGCGTAGATAGGGGGCACTCTAATGAAAAACTGTTTTTT	CASSVDRGHSNEKLFF
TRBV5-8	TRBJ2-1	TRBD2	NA	TGTGCCAGCAGCTGGACTAGCGGGGGGGCCAATGAGCAGTTCTTC	CASSWTSGGANEQFF
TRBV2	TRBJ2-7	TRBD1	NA	TGTGCCAGCAGCAGAGGACAGGGCCCCTACGAGCAGTACTTC	CASSRGQGPYEQYF
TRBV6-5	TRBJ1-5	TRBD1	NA	TGTGCCAGCAGCTCCCGGGACAGGGGTCAGCCCCAGCATTTT	CASSSRDRGQPQHF
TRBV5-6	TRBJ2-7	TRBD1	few	TGTGCCAGCAGCAAATCAAGACAGGGAACCTACGAGCAGTACTTC	CASSKSRQGTYEQYF
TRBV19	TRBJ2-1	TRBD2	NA	TGTGCCAGTACCGGATTGGGACTAGCGGGGGGGCATGAGCAGTTCTTC	CASTGLGLAGGHEQFF
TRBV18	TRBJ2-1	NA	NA	TGTGCCAGCTCCCTTACCCTAACGGGTGGTGAGCAGTTCTTC	CASSLTLTGGEQFF
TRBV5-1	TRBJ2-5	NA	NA	TGCGCCAGCAGCTTTGGCCGGGGAGGCCAAGAGACCCAGTACTTC	CASSFGRGGQETQYF
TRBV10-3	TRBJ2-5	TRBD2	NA	TGTGCCATCAGTGGTAAAGGGCGGGGGGCCTTACAAGAGACCCAGTACTTC	CAISGKGRGALQETQYF
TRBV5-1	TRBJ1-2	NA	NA	TGCGCCAGCAGCCCGGCGGCGGACAGATCCTACCATGGCTACACCTTC	CASSPAADRSYHGYTF
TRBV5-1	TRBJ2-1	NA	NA	TGCGCCAGCAGCTTGGAGGCCAGGGGCCGCAATGAGCAGTTCTTC	CASSLEARGRNEQFF
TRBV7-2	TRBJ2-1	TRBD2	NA	TGTGCCAGCAGCTTAGTCGGGGGGGCTCGGAATGAGCAGTTCTTC	CASSLVGGARNEQFF
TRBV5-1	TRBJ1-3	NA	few	TGCGCCAGCAGCTTGGGTCAAATGCCAGGAAACACCATATATTTT	CASSLGQMPGNTIYF
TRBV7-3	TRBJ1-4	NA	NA	TGTGCCAGCAGCCCTCAGGGGAATTCAAATGAAAAACTGTTTTTT	CASSPQGNSNEKLFF
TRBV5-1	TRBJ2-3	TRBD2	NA	TGCGCCAGCAGCATAACCGGGACTACCACAGATACGCAGTATTTT	CASSITGTTTDTQYF
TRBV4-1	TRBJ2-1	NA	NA	TGCGCCAGCAGCAGCCCTGGGACGGGGGTGAATGAGCAGTTCTTC	CASSSPGTGVNEQFF
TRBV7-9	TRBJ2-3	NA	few	TGTGCCAGCAGTCAGGGTAAAGATACGCAGTATTTT	CASSQGKDTQYF